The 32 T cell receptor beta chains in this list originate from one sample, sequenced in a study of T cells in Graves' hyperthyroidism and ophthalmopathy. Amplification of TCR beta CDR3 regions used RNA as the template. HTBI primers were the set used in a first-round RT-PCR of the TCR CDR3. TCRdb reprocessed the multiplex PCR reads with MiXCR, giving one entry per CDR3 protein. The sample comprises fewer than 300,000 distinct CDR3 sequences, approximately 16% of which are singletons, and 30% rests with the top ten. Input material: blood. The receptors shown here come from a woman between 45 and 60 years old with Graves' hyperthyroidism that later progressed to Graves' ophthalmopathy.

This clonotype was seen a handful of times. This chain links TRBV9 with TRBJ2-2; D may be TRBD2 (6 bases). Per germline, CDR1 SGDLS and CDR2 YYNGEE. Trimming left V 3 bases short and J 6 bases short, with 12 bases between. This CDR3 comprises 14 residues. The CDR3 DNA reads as TGTGCCAGCAGCGGACTAGTGGAGGCCGGGGAGCTGTTTTTT. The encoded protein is CASSGLVEAGELFF.

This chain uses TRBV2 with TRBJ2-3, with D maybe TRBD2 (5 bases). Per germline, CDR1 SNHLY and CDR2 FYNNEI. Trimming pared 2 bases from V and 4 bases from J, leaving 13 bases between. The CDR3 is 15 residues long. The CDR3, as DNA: TGTGCCAGCAGTGAAAGTATTGGGCGGGCAGATACGCAGTATTTT. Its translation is CASSESIGRADTQYF.

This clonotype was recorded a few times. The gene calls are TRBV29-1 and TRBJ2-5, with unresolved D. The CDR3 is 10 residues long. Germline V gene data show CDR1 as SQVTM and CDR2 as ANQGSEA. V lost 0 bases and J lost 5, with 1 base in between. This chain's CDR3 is CSVEDETQYF. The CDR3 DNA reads TGCAGCGTTGAAGATGAGACCCAGTACTTC.

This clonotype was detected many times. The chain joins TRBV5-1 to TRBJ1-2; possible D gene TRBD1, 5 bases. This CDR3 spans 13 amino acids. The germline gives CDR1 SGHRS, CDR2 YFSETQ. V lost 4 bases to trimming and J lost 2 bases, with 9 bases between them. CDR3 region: CASSKEGNYGYTF. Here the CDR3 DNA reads TGCGCCAGCAGCAAGGAGGGGAACTATGGCTACACCTTC.

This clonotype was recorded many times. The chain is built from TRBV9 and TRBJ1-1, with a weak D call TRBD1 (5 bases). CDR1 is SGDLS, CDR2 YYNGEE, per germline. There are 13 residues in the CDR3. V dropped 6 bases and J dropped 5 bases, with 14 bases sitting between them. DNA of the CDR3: TGTGCCAGCACCGCGCCGGGGGGGACTGAAGCTTTCTTT. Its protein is CASTAPGGTEAFF. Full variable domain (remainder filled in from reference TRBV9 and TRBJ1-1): DSGVTQTPKHLITATGQRVTLRCSPRSGDLSVYWYQQSLDQGLQFLIQYYNGEERAKGNILERFSAQQFPDLHSELNLSSLELGDSALYFCASTAPGGTEAFFGQGTRLTVV.

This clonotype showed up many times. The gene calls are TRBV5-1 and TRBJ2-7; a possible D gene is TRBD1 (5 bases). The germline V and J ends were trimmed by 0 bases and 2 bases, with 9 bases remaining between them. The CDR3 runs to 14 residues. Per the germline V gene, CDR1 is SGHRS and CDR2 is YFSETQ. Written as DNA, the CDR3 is TGCGCCAGCAGCTTGGTTGGCAGGGCCTACGAGCAGTACTTC. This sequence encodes CASSLVGRAYEQYF.

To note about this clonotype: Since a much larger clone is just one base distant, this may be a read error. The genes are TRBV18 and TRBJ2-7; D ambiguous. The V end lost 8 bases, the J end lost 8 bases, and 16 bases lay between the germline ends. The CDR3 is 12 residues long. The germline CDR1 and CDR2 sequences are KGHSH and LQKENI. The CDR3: CASSPGEGKQYF. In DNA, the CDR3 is TGTGCCAGCAGCCCCGGAGAAGGCAAGCAGTACTTC.

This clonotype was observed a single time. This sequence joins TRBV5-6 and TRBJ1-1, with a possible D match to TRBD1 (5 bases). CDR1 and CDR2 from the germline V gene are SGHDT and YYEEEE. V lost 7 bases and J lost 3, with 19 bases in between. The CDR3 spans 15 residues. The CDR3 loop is CASLGGGGYYTEAFF. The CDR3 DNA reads TGTGCCAGCCTGGGCGGCGGGGGGTATTACACTGAAGCTTTCTTT.

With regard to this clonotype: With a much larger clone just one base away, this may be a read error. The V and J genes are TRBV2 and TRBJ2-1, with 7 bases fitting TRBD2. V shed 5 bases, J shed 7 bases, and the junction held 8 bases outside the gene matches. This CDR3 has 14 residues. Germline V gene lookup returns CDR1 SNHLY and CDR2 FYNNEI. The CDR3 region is CASSPRGVGNEQFF. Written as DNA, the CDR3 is TGTGCCAGCAGTCCCCGGGGGGTGGGGAATGAGCAGTTCTTC.

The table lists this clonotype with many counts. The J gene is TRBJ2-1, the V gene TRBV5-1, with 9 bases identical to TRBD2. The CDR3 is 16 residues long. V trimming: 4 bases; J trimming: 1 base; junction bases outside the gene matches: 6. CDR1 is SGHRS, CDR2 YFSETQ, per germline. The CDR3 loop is CASSAAGLASYNEQFF. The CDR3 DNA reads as TGCGCCAGCAGCGCGGCGGGACTAGCATCCTACAATGAGCAGTTCTTC.

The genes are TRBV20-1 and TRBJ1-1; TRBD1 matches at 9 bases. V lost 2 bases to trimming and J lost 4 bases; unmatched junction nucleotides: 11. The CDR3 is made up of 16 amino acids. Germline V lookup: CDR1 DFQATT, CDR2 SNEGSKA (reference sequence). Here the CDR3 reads CSARRVKGGQGTEAFF. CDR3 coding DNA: TGCAGTGCTAGACGGGTCAAGGGGGGACAGGGCACTGAAGCTTTCTTT.

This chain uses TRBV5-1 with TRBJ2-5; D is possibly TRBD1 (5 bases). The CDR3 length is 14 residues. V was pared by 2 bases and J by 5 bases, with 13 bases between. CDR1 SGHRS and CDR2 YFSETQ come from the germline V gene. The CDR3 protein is CASSFTQGAETQYF. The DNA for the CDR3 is TGCGCCAGCAGCTTTACCCAGGGCGCGGAGACCCAGTACTTC. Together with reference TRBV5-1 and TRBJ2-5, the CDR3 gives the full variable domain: KAGVTQTPRYLIKTRGQQVTLSCSPISGHRSVSWYQQTPGQGLQFLFEYFSETQRNKGNFPGRFSGRQFSNSRSEMNVSTLELGDSALYLCASSFTQGAETQYFGPGTRLLVL.

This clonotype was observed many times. The CDR3 spells CASSVGTVNEKLFF. CDR3 sequence (DNA): TGTGCCAGCAGTGTTGGGACAGTTAATGAAAAACTGTTTTTT. V usage is TRBV12-3 or TRBV12-4 and J usage is TRBJ1-4, with TRBD1 identical over 7 bases. The CDR3 has 14 residues. After removal of 5 bases from V and 4 bases from J, the junction contained 4 bases not matched to a gene.

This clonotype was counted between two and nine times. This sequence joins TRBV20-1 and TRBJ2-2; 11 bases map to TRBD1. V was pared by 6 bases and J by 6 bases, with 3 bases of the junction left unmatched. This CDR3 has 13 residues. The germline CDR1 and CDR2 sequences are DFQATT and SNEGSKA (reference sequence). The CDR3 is CSAPGQGAGELFF. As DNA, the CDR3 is TGCAGTGCCCCGGGACAGGGGGCCGGGGAGCTGTTTTTT.

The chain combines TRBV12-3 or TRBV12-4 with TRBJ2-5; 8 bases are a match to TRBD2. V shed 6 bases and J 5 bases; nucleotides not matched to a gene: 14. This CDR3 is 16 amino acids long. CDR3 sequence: CASSTGSGMGGETQYF. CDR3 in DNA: TGTGCCAGCAGCACCGGTAGCGGGATGGGTGGGGAGACCCAGTACTTC.

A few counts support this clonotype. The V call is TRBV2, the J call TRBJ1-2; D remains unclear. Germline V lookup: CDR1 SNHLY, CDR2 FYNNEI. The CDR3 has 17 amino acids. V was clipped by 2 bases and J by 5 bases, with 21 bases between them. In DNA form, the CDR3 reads TGTGCCAGCAGTGAACCGGGAGGAACCTTAAATGTGTATGGCTACACCTTC. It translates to CASSEPGGTLNVYGYTF.

The CDR3 loop is CASSRTQGLTLGLFF. CDR3 DNA sequence: TGTGCCAGTAGTAGGACACAAGGTCTAACCCTAGGACTGTTTTTT. This chain connects TRBV19 to TRBJ1-4, with D possibly matching TRBD1 (5 bases). V was trimmed by 4 bases and J by 13 bases, leaving 22 bases between them. Germline assignment: CDR1 LNHDA and CDR2 SQIVND (reference sequence). The CDR3 length is 15 residues.

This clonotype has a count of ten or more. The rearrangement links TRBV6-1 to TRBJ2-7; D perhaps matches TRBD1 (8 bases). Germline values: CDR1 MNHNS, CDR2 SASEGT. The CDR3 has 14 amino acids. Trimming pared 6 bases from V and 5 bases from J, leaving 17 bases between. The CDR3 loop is CASRPTGGGNEQYF. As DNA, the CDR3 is TGTGCCAGCAGACCAACAGGGGGAGGGAACGAGCAGTACTTC.

The CDR3 loop reads CASSVVGQGSINEQFF. The DNA of the CDR3 is TGTGCCAGCAGCGTAGTGGGACAGGGTTCTATCAATGAGCAGTTCTTC. The chain carries TRBV9 and TRBJ2-1; 9 bases fit TRBD1. With V trimmed by 0 bases and J by 6 bases, 7 bases remained unmatched. Germline assignment: CDR1 SGDLS and CDR2 YYNGEE. The CDR3 is 16 amino acids.

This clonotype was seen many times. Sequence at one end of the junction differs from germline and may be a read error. The CDR3 spells CANSLEAGRGTEAFF. The CDR3 nucleotides read TGCGCCAACAGCTTGGAGGCAGGGCGAGGCACTGAAGCTTTCTTT. This sequence joins TRBV5-1 and TRBJ1-1, with D possibly being TRBD1 (5 bases). Germline lookup yields CDR1 SGHRS and CDR2 YFSETQ. This CDR3 has 15 residues.

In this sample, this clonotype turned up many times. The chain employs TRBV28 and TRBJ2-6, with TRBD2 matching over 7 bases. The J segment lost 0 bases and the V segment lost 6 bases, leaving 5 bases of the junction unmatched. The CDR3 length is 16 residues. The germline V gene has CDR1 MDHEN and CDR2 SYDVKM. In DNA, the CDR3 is TGTGCCAGCAGGACGGGGGGTAGCTCTGGGGCCAACGTCCTGACTTTC. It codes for CASRTGGSSGANVLTF.

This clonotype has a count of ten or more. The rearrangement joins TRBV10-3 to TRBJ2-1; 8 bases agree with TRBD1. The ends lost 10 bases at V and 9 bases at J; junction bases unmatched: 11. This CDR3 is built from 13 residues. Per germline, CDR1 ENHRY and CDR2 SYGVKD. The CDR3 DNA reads TGTGCCACGCGGGGCAGGGGGCTCGGTGAGCAGTTCTTC. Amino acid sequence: CATRGRGLGEQFF.

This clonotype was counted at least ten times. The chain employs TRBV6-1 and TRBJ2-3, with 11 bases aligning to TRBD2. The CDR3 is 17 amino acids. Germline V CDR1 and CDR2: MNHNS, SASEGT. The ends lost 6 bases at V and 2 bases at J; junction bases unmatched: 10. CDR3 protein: CASSANLAGGNTDTQYF. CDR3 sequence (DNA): TGTGCCAGCAGCGCCAACCTAGCGGGAGGCAACACAGATACGCAGTATTTT.

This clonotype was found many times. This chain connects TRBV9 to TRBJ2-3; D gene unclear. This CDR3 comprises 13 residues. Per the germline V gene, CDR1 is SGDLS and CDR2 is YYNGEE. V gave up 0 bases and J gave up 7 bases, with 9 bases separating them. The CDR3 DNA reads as TGTGCCAGCAGCGTAGAGGCATTTCATACGCAGTATTTT. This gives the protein CASSVEAFHTQYF.

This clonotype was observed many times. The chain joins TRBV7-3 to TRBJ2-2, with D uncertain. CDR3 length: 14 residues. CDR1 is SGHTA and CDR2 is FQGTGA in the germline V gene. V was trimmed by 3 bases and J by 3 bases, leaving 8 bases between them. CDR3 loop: CASSLAAYTGELFF. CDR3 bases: TGTGCCAGCAGCTTGGCAGCTTACACCGGGGAGCTGTTTTTT.

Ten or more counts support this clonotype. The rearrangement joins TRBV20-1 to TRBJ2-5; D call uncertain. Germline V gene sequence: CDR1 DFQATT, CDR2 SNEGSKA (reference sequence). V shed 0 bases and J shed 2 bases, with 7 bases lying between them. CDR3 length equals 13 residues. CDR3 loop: CSARDISQETQYF. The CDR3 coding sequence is TGCAGTGCTAGAGACATATCTCAAGAGACCCAGTACTTC.

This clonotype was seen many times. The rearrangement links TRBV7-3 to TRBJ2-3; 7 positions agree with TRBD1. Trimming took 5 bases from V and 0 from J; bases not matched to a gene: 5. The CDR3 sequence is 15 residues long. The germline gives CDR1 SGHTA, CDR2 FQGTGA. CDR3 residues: CASSRDRDSTDTQYF. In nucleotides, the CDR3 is TGTGCCAGCAGCCGAGACAGGGACAGCACAGATACGCAGTATTTT.

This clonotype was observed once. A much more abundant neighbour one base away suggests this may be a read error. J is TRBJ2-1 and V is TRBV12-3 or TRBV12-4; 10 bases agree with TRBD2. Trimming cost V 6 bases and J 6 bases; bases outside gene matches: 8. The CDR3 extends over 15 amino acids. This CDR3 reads CASRSTSGNVNEQFF. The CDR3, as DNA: TGTGCCAGCAGATCAACTAGCGGGAATGTCAATGAGCAGTTCTTC.

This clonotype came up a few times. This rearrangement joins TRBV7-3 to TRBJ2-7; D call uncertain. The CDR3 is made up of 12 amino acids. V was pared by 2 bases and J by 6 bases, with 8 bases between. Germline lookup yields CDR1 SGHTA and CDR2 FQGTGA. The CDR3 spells CASSLEGSEQYF. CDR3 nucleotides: TGTGCCAGCAGCTTAGAAGGGTCCGAGCAGTACTTC.

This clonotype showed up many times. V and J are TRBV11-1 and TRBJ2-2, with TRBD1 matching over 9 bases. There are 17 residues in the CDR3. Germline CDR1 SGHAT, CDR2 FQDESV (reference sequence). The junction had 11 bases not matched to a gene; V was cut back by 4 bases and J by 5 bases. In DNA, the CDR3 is TGTGCCAGCAGCTCCCCTGGACAGGGGACTCCTACCGGGGAGCTGTTTTTT. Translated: CASSSPGQGTPTGELFF.

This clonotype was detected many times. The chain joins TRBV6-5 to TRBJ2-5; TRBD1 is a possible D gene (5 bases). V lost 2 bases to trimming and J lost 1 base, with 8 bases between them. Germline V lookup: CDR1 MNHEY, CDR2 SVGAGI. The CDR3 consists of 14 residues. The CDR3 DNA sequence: TGTGCCAGCAGTTACGGCAGGGTCCAAGAGACCCAGTACTTC. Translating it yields CASSYGRVQETQYF.

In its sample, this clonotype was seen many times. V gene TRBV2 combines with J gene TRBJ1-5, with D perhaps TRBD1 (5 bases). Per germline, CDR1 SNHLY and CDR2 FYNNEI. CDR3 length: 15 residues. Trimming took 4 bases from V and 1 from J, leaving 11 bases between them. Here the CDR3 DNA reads TGTGCCAGCAGTGCGAGGGGACTGAGCAATCAGCCCCAGCATTTT. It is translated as CASSARGLSNQPQHF.